This T cell receptor beta chain emerged from a study of Graves' ophthalmopathy and Graves' hyperthyroidism. Having ophthalmopathy, the donors showed moderate-to-severe activity, CAS ≥3 and NOSPECS ≥4, with disease lasting under 3 months. Clinicians made diagnoses from clinical symptoms, serum thyroxine, TRAb, thyroid ultrasound and orbital computed tomography. Amplification from RNA transcripts yielded the TCR beta CDR3 regions. The authors performed first-round RT-PCR with HTBI primers and then a second-round multiplex PCR. TCRdb itself ran the multiplex PCR reads through MiXCR, one entry per CDR3 protein. Seen here are 200,000 to 250,000 distinct CDR3 sequences, about 47% observed once, and the top ten hold around 43%. Germline-derived CDR1 and CDR2 are SGHAT and FQNNGV. This CDR3 comprises 14 residues. The V and J ends lost 5 bases and 1 base respectively, with 12 bases between them. Study-wide findings and caveats: Its predictions of ophthalmopathy progression gave the model over 70% sensitivity and almost 75% specificity. Among thyroid clonotypes expanded above 0.001 frequency, most also appeared in blood.

The table lists this clonotype with many counts. No antigen is known for it. The genes are TRBV11-2 and TRBJ2-7; no firm D call. This TCR came from an adult man with Graves' ophthalmopathy. The sequenced material came from peripheral blood. CDR3 amino acids: CASSPNTQSYEQYF. The CDR3 nucleotides read TGTGCCAGCAGCCCTAACACCCAATCCTACGAGCAGTACTTC.